This TCR beta chain emerged from a study of blood T cell repertoires in COVID-19. Study background: Nucleic acid was either cDNA or gDNA, and it came from T cells, B-cell-depleted T cells, or PBMCs.

Only one count was recorded for this clone. Germline V gene sequence: CDR1 SGHAT, CDR2 FQNNGV. The CDR3 loop spans 16 amino acids. V dropped 1 base and J dropped 7; count of bases not matched to a gene: 9. Clones were sequenced by immunoSEQ multiplex PCR, and TCRdb holds only the in-frame ones, with some missing. The repertoire holds tens of thousands of clones, with 75% to 90% as singletons. Sequencing was done on a sample of peripheral blood. The sequence was collected from a man in his fifties or sixties with active COVID-19. V and J are TRBV11-2 and TRBJ2-2; 7 nucleotides align to TRBD2. The CDR3 here is CASSLGFLAEGGELFF. The CDR3 bases are TGTGCCAGCAGCTTAGGATTCCTAGCGGAAGGCGGGGAGCTGTTTTTT.